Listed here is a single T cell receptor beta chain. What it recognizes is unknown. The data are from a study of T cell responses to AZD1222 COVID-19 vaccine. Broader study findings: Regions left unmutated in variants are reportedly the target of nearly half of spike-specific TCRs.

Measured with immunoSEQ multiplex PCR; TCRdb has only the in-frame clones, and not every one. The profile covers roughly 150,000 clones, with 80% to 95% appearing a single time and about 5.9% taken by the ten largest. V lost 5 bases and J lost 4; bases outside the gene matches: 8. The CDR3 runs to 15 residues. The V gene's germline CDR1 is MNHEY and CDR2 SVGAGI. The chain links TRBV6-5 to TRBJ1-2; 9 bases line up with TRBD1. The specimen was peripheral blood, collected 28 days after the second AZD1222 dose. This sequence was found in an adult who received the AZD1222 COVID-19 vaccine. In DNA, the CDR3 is TGTGCCAGCAGTCCGGGACAGGGCCTTTTCTATGGCTACACCTTC. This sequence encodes CASSPGQGLFYGYTF.